This TCR beta chain was captured in a study of blood T cell repertoires in COVID-19. In the original workflow: Estimation of nucleated cell counts relied on the amplification of reference gene primers. Method: immunoSEQ multiplex PCR; TCRdb's copy keeps in-frame clones and lacks some. That table supplies the V and J calls and clone size; D and trimming were determined from the DNA. Here the sample spans more than 250,000 clones, 86% being singletons. Sequencing used PBMCs or T cells enriched from blood (not recorded which). This sequence originates from a young woman who had recovered from COVID-19.

CDR3 residues: CASSHRQAHNSPLHF. CDR3 nucleotide sequence: TGTGCCAGCAGCCATCGACAGGCGCATAATTCACCCCTCCACTTT. The chain recombines TRBV3-1 (or the pseudogene TRBV3-2) with TRBJ1-6; TRBD1 is a possible D gene (6 bases). Germline CDR1 is LGHDT and CDR2 is YNNKEL (reference sequence). V dropped 3 bases and J dropped 5 bases, with 11 bases sitting between them. This CDR3 comprises 15 residues.